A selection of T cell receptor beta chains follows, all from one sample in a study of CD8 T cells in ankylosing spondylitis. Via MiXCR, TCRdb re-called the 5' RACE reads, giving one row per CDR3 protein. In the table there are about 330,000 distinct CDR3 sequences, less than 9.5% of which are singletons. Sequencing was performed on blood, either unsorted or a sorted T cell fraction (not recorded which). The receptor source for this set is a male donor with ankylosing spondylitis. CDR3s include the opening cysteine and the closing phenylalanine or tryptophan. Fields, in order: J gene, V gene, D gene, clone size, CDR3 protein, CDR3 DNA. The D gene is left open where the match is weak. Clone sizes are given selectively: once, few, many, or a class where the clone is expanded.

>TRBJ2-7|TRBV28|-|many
CASSPLGTASYEQYF
TGTGCCAGCAGTCCACTCGGGACTGCATCCTACGAGCAGTACTTC
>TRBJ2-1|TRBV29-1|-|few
CSVRGPLEQFF
TGCAGCGTGCGTGGGCCACTCGAGCAGTTCTTC
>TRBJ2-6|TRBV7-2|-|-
CASTPTGANVLTF
TGTGCCAGCACCCCGACTGGGGCCAACGTCCTGACTTTC
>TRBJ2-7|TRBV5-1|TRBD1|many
CASSLWTGLDYEQYF
TGCGCCAGCAGCCTCTGGACAGGCCTGGACTACGAGCAGTACTTC
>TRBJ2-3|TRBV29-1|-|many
CSVGLAHPDTQYF
TGCAGCGTGGGACTCGCTCACCCAGATACGCAGTATTTT
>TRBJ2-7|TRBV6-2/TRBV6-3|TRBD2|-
CASSYQRGTYEQYF
TGTGCCAGCAGTTACCAGCGGGGAACCTACGAGCAGTACTTC
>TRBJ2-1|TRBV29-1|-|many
CSVEEGSEQFF
TGCAGCGTTGAAGAAGGGAGTGAGCAGTTCTTC
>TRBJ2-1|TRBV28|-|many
CASNPGHSYNEQFF
TGTGCCAGCAATCCGGGACACTCCTACAATGAGCAGTTCTTC
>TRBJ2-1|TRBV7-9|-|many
CASSPRALGSYNEQFF
TGTGCCAGCAGCCCCCGTGCCTTGGGCTCCTACAATGAGCAGTTCTTC
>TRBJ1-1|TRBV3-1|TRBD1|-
CASSQAQGGEAFF
TGTGCCAGCAGCCAAGCGCAGGGGGGGGAAGCTTTCTTT
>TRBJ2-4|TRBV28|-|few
CASSPLTGELAKNIQYF
TGTGCCAGCAGTCCTCTAACCGGGGAACTAGCCAAAAACATTCAGTACTTC
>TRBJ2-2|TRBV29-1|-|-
CSVAGDGGELFF
TGCAGCGTTGCGGGGGATGGCGGGGAGCTGTTTTTT
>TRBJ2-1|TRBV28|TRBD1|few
CASSGTGRNEQFF
TGTGCCAGCAGTGGGACAGGGAGGAATGAGCAGTTCTTC
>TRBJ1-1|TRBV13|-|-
CASGRRLMSGTEAFF
TGTGCCAGTGGCAGGAGGTTGATGAGCGGCACTGAAGCTTTCTTT
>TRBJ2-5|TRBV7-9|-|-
CASGARARARETQYF
TGTGCCAGCGGCGCAAGGGCGCGCGCCCGGGAGACCCAGTACTTC
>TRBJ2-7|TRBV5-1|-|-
CASSLARGRSYEQYF
TGCGCCAGCAGCTTGGCCCGGGGGCGATCCTACGAGCAGTACTTC
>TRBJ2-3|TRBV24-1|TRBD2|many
CATSDSAGGPTDTQYF
TGTGCCACCAGTGATTCGGCGGGAGGACCCACAGATACGCAGTATTTT
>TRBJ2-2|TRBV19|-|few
CASSIGGRRGTGELFF
TGTGCCAGTAGTATAGGTGGGAGAAGGGGAACCGGGGAGCTGTTTTTT
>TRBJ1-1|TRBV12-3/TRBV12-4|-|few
CASSFQGSTTEAFF
TGTGCCAGCAGTTTTCAGGGATCTACCACTGAAGCTTTCTTT
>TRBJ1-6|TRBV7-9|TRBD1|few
CASSGTGNSPLHF
TGTGCCAGCTCCGGGACAGGCAATTCACCCCTCCACTTT
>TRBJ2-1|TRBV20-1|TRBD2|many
CSALRLAGGLDEQFF
TGCAGTGCTTTAAGACTAGCGGGAGGTTTAGATGAGCAGTTCTTC
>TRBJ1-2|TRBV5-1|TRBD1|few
CASSLMGQPIVDYGYTF
TGCGCCAGCAGCTTGATGGGACAGCCTATTGTCGACTATGGCTACACCTTC
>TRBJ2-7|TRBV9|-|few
CASSPLGPDEQYF
TGTGCCAGCAGCCCCCTGGGCCCCGACGAGCAGTACTTC
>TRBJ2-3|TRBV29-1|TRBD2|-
CSVGTSGSFSDTQYF
TGCAGCGTGGGGACTAGCGGGAGCTTCTCAGATACGCAGTATTTT
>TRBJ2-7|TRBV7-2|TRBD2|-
CASSLEPWTSGSAGYF
TGTGCCAGCAGCTTAGAGCCCTGGACTAGCGGGAGTGCGGGGTACTTC
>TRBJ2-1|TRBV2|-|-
CASSDGRISYNEQFF
TGTGCCAGCAGTGATGGCAGGATCTCCTACAATGAGCAGTTCTTC
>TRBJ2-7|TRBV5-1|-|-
CASSWRDGEQYF
TGCGCCAGCAGCTGGAGAGACGGCGAGCAGTACTTC
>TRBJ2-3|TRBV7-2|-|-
CASSPLGGQLTDTQYF
TGTGCCAGCAGTCCACTGGGGGGACAACTCACAGATACGCAGTATTTT
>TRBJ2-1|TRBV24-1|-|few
CATSDLAENEQFF
TGTGCCACCAGTGATTTAGCGGAAAATGAGCAGTTCTTC
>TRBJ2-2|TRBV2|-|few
CASSEQVLGELFF
TGTGCCAGCAGTGAACAAGTCCTCGGGGAGCTGTTTTTT
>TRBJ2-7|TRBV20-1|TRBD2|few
CSAREEASGPYEQYF
TGCAGTGCTAGAGAAGAGGCTAGCGGGCCTTACGAGCAGTACTTC
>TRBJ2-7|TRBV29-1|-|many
CSVEGSAYEQYF
TGCAGCGTTGAGGGCTCCGCCTACGAGCAGTACTTC
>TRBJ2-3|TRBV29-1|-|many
CSSSERGTDTQYF
TGCAGCTCCAGCGAGAGGGGCACAGATACGCAGTATTTT
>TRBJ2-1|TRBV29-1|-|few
CSVEGRESSYNEQFF
TGCAGCGTTGAAGGGCGGGAAAGCTCCTACAATGAGCAGTTCTTC
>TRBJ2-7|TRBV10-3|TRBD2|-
CAISDGTSGSYEQYF
TGTGCCATCAGTGACGGGACTAGCGGGAGTTACGAGCAGTACTTC
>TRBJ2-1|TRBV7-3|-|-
CASSSQTGTYNEQFF
TGTGCCAGCAGCTCGCAGACAGGGACTTACAATGAGCAGTTCTTC
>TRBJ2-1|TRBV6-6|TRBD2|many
CASSYSASGNEQFF
TGTGCCAGCAGTTACTCGGCTAGCGGGAATGAGCAGTTCTTC
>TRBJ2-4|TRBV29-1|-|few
CSVARRGQYQDIQYF
TGCAGCGTTGCCAGGAGAGGACAGTACCAGGACATTCAGTACTTC
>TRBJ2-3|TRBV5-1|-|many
CASSLGASTDTQYF
TGTGCCAGCAGTTTGGGGGCTAGCACAGATACGCAGTATTTT
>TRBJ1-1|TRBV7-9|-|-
CASSLERVMRSEAFF
TGTGCCAGCAGCTTAGAACGGGTAATGCGCTCTGAAGCTTTCTTT
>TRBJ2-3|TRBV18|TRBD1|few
CASSPTGDGDTQYF
TGTGCCAGCTCACCGACAGGGGACGGAGATACGCAGTATTTT
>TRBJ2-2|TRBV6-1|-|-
CASSADWTSGELFF
TGTGCCAGCAGTGCGGATTGGACTTCCGGGGAGCTGTTTTTT
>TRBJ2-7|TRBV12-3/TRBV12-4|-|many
CASSLSARGTWEQYF
TGTGCCAGCAGTTTATCCGCTCGCGGGACGTGGGAGCAGTACTTC
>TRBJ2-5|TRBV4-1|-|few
CASSQGASGVWETQYF
TGCGCCAGCAGCCAGGGGGCTAGCGGCGTTTGGGAGACCCAGTACTTC
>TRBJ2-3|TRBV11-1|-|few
CASSPLGTFTDTQYF
TGTGCCAGCAGCCCACTTGGGACTTTCACAGATACGCAGTATTTT
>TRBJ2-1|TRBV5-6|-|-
CASSSFYEQFF
TGTGCCAGCAGCAGCTTCTATGAGCAGTTCTTC
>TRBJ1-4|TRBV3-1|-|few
CASSHATRRAEKLFF
TGTGCCAGCAGCCACGCCACTCGACGGGCTGAAAAACTGTTTTTT
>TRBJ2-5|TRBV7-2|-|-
CASSLQRTQETQYF
TGTGCCAGCAGCTTACAGCGGACCCAAGAGACCCAGTACTTC
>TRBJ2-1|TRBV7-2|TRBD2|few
CASWGLDDEQFF
TGTGCCAGCTGGGGACTAGACGATGAGCAGTTCTTC
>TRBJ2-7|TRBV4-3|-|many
CASSQDGPTGTYEQYF
TGCGCCAGCAGCCAAGACGGCCCGACAGGTACTTACGAGCAGTACTTC
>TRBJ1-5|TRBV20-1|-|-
CSARDTGRESQPQHF
TGCAGTGCTAGAGATACGGGCAGGGAAAGCCAGCCCCAGCATTTT
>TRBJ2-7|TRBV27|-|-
CASSFGDNSYEQYF
TGTGCCAGCAGTTTCGGGGATAACTCCTACGAGCAGTACTTC